What follows is one T cell receptor beta chain and its context. The sample originates from a study of blood T cell repertoires in COVID-19. V shed 6 bases, J shed 0 bases, and the junction held 5 bases outside the gene matches. The CDR3 loop spans 15 amino acids. Germline V CDR1 and CDR2: SGHNT, YENEEA. The data were produced by immunoSEQ multiplex PCR, yet TCRdb's version contains in-frame clones alone and is incomplete. Of about 7,800 clones listed, 86% are singletons. The source is a woman aged 55-70 years with active COVID-19. Material for sequencing was peripheral blood. The chain employs TRBV11-3 and TRBJ2-1; 7 positions match TRBD1. The CDR3 DNA is TGTGCCAGCAGTCAAGGACAGGTCTCCTACAATGAGCAGTTCTTC. Its translation is CASSQGQVSYNEQFF.